A selection of T cell receptor beta chains follows, all from one sample in a study of blood T cell repertoires in COVID-19. Data came from immunoSEQ multiplex PCR; TCRdb stores just in-frame clones and leaves some out. This repertoire shows some 200,000 clones, roughly 82% found once; its top ten account for roughly 1.4%. The specimen sequenced was peripheral blood. These receptors came from a woman aged 40 to 50 who had recovered from COVID-19. CDR3s include the opening cysteine and the closing phenylalanine or tryptophan. D genes are given only for firm matches. Rows give clone size only sometimes, using once, few, many, or a class for an expanded clone.

clone_size	v_call	d_call	j_call	cdr3_aa	cdr3_nt
-	TRBV7-3	-	TRBJ2-2	CASSVDRASTGELFF	TGTGCCAGCAGCGTGGACAGAGCGTCCACCGGGGAGCTGTTTTTT
-	TRBV10-3	-	TRBJ2-7	CAISDSRAAGDEQYF	TGTGCCATCAGTGACAGTAGGGCCGCCGGGGACGAGCAGTACTTC
few	TRBV6-2/TRBV6-3	TRBD2	TRBJ2-7	CASSSRTSGDTYEQYF	TGTGCCAGCAGTTCCCGGACTAGCGGGGACACCTACGAGCAGTACTTC
-	TRBV3-1/TRBV3-2	-	TRBJ1-2	CASSQVGAGYTF	TGTGCCAGCAGCCAAGTTGGGGCCGGCTACACCTTC
-	TRBV6-6	TRBD2	TRBJ2-5	CASRDSGGKETQYF	TGTGCCAGCAGGGATAGCGGGGGAAAAGAGACCCAGTACTTC
-	TRBV21-1	-	TRBJ2-5	CASSKRSGGAWETQYF	TGTGCCAGCAGCAAACGGTCCGGGGGGGCCTGGGAGACCCAGTACTTC
-	TRBV7-2	-	TRBJ1-4	CASSWGGSNNEKLFF	TGTGCCAGCAGCTGGGGGGGCAGTAATAATGAAAAACTGTTTTTT
many	TRBV4-1	-	TRBJ1-2	CASSQQTGDYGYTF	TGCGCCAGCAGCCAACAGACAGGCGACTATGGCTACACCTTC
-	TRBV28	TRBD2	TRBJ2-3	CASAHSGGYTDTQYF	TGTGCCAGCGCACACTCCGGGGGGTACACAGATACGCAGTATTTT
-	TRBV10-3	TRBD1	TRBJ2-1	CAISAGQGTGEQFF	TGTGCCATCAGTGCGGGACAGGGAACGGGTGAGCAGTTCTTC
-	TRBV19	-	TRBJ2-7	CASSIGRSDRTYEQYF	TGTGCCAGTAGTATCGGACGATCGGACAGAACCTACGAGCAGTACTTC
-	TRBV7-2	TRBD2	TRBJ2-3	CASTSGGQDTQYF	TGTGCCAGCACCTCGGGGGGGCAAGATACGCAGTATTTT
-	TRBV6-5	-	TRBJ1-2	CASSYSAEGYYGYTF	TGTGCCAGCAGTTACTCGGCAGAGGGTTACTATGGCTACACCTTC
once	TRBV4-3	-	TRBJ2-3	CASSPRRQGRRPDTDTQYF	TGCGCCAGCAGCCCTCGCCGGCAGGGCCGACGCCCGGACACAGATACGCAGTATTTT
once	TRBV12-3/TRBV12-4	-	TRBJ2-5	CASSYMRETQYF	TGTGCCAGCAGTTATATGAGAGAGACCCAGTACTTC
-	TRBV7-2	-	TRBJ2-1	CASSLVYQGSEQFF	TGTGCCAGCAGCTTAGTGTATCAGGGGAGTGAGCAGTTCTTC
-	TRBV3-1/TRBV3-2	-	TRBJ2-2	CASSQLGGSGTGELFF	TGTGCCAGCAGCCAACTAGGCGGCTCGGGGACCGGGGAGCTGTTTTTT
-	TRBV7-2	TRBD2	TRBJ2-3	CASSYPTLSGGRTDTQYF	TGTGCCAGCAGCTATCCCACACTGAGCGGGGGGCGCACAGATACGCAGTATTTT
-	TRBV18	TRBD1	TRBJ1-6	CASSPAPGQGSPLHF	TGTGCCAGCTCACCCGCCCCCGGACAGGGATCACCCCTCCACTTT
few	TRBV28	TRBD1	TRBJ1-4	CASNGADRGGKLFF	TGTGCCAGCAACGGAGCGGACAGGGGCGGAAAACTGTTTTTT
-	TRBV6-5	-	TRBJ1-5	CASSRQVFDQPQHF	TGTGCCAGCAGTAGACAGGTTTTTGATCAGCCCCAGCATTTT
-	TRBV10-3	-	TRBJ2-2	CAIRRLGGDGELFF	TGTGCCATCAGGAGGTTAGGAGGGGACGGGGAGCTGTTTTTT
-	TRBV5-1	TRBD1	TRBJ1-1	CASWGQGEAFF	TGCGCCAGCTGGGGACAGGGCGAAGCTTTCTTT
-	TRBV6-2/TRBV6-3	-	TRBJ1-5	CASSYSWAYSNQPQHF	TGTGCCAGCAGTTACTCGTGGGCTTATAGCAATCAGCCCCAGCATTTT
-	TRBV5-4	-	TRBJ1-1	CASTLGGNLEAFF	TGTGCCAGCACTTTGGGGGGAAATCTGGAAGCTTTCTTT
few	TRBV28	TRBD1	TRBJ1-2	CASSLYRQGAGDNYGYTF	TGTGCCAGCAGTTTATACCGACAGGGGGCGGGCGATAACTATGGCTACACCTTC
-	TRBV7-3	TRBD1	TRBJ1-1	CASSASGTGGTEAFF	TGTGCCAGCAGCGCATCCGGGACAGGGGGCACTGAAGCTTTCTTT
-	TRBV5-1	-	TRBJ2-5	CASSLEGIRTQYF	TGCGCCAGCAGCTTGGAGGGGATCCGGACCCAGTACTTC
-	TRBV11-2	-	TRBJ1-1	CASTAIRGTGTEAFF	TGTGCCAGCACCGCTATCCGGGGAACGGGCACTGAAGCTTTCTTT
-	TRBV7-2	-	TRBJ2-7	CASSLGKSYEQYF	TGTGCCAGCAGCTTAGGTAAATCCTACGAGCAGTACTTC
-	TRBV6-1	TRBD2	TRBJ2-1	CASSDGTSYNEQFF	TGTGCCAGCAGTGATGGGACTAGCTACAATGAGCAGTTCTTC
-	TRBV6-4	-	TRBJ1-4	CASSDRTAYPANEKLFF	TGTGCCAGCAGTGACCGGACAGCTTACCCCGCTAATGAAAAACTGTTTTTT
few	TRBV6-5	-	TRBJ1-5	CASKRGGDSNQPQHF	TGTGCCAGCAAAAGGGGTGGGGATAGCAATCAGCCCCAGCATTTT
-	TRBV6-2/TRBV6-3	-	TRBJ2-1	CASSTLRTVASYNEQFF	TGTGCCAGCAGTACCCTCCGGACAGTGGCATCCTACAATGAGCAGTTCTTC
-	TRBV7-9	TRBD1	TRBJ1-2	CASSAGGNGYTF	TGTGCCAGCAGCGCAGGGGGTAATGGCTACACCTTC
-	TRBV11-3	TRBD2	TRBJ2-1	CASSLGTSGGPEQFF	TGTGCCAGCAGCTTGGGCACTAGCGGGGGGCCTGAGCAGTTCTTC
once	TRBV9	-	TRBJ2-6	CASGTGASGANVLTF	TGTGCCAGTGGAACGGGTGCCTCTGGGGCCAACGTCCTGACTTTC
-	TRBV9	TRBD1	TRBJ1-4	CASSAGPRPGQGSEKLFF	TGTGCCAGCAGCGCCGGGCCGAGACCGGGACAGGGCTCTGAAAAACTGTTTTTT
-	TRBV5-5	TRBD1	TRBJ1-2	CASSTGTGGQGYTF	TGTGCCAGCAGCACCGGGACAGGGGGCCAAGGCTACACCTTC
-	TRBV28	TRBD1	TRBJ1-1	CASINRGRTEAFF	TGTGCCAGCATTAACAGGGGGCGGACTGAAGCTTTCTTT
-	TRBV18	-	TRBJ2-2	CASSPAERELFF	TGTGCCAGCTCGCCGGCGGAACGGGAGCTGTTTTTT
-	TRBV30	TRBD1	TRBJ2-7	CAWSDRGWGEQYF	TGTGCCTGGAGCGACAGGGGATGGGGCGAGCAGTACTTC
-	TRBV5-1	TRBD1	TRBJ2-1	CASSRTGGNNEQFF	TGCGCCAGCAGTCGGACAGGGGGTAACAATGAGCAGTTCTTC